This entry lists 20 T cell receptor beta chains sequenced from one sample in a study of graft-versus-host responses after intestinal transplantation (dated by TCRdb to the early 2020s). Explained via the paper, the time point label denotes: cells obtained before transplantation from donor or recipient. Receptors were amplified or captured by the immunoSEQ multiplex PCR assay. TCRdb re-hosts the immuneACCESS table, in-frame sequences only. Its copies lack some clones; in the studies checked, an unresolved V gene accounts for under half of them, and the cause for the rest is not known. The sample yields around 50,000 clones; around 85% were counted once. Around 0.5% of the sample rests with the top ten. No antigens are known for them. The sample was unstimulated CD4+ T cells sorted from spleen or lymph node cells, taken before transplant. The receptors here all came from a human donor who was the organ donor for an intestinal transplant.

CDR3 in amino acids: CASSLYQGHEQYF. The DNA of the CDR3 is TGTGCCAGCAGTTTGTATCAGGGCCACGAGCAGTACTTC. The chain links TRBV27 to TRBJ2-7, with D maybe TRBD1 (5 bases). Germline CDR1 reads MNHEY; CDR2 reads SMNVEV (reference sequence). V was shortened by 3 bases and J by 5 bases, with 11 bases between the two germline ends. The CDR3 extends over 13 amino acids.

This clone was counted a single time. The gene calls are TRBV12-5 and TRBJ2-7; 8 bases line up with TRBD2. V dropped 0 bases and J dropped 6; count of bases not matched to a gene: 31. The CDR3 is made up of 23 amino acids. Germline CDR1 and CDR2: LGHNT and FRNRAP. CDR3 amino acids: CASGLVPKLRGSASGTSPTEQYF. In DNA, the CDR3 is TGTGCTAGTGGTTTGGTACCTAAGCTCCGGGGCAGCGCCTCCGGGACTAGTCCTACCGAGCAGTACTTC.

The rearrangement joins TRBV11-2 to TRBJ2-5, with D possibly being TRBD2 (5 bases). V lost 1 base and J lost 5, with 20 bases in between. The CDR3 contains 17 residues. Germline values: CDR1 SGHAT, CDR2 FQNNGV. The CDR3 protein is CASSLGFFELVSETQYF. DNA of the CDR3: TGTGCCAGCAGCTTAGGATTCTTCGAACTAGTATCGGAGACCCAGTACTTC.

The V call is TRBV27, the J call TRBJ1-4, with 9 bases lining up with TRBD1. This CDR3 is built from 14 residues. The V and J ends lost 2 bases and 7 bases, in that order; junction bases with no gene match: 2. Germline lookup yields CDR1 MNHEY and CDR2 SMNVEV (reference sequence). CDR3: CASSLPGQGEKLFF. In nucleotides, the CDR3 is TGTGCCAGCAGTTTACCGGGACAGGGTGAAAAACTGTTTTTT.

The chain recombines TRBV5-4 with TRBJ2-1; 11 bases map to TRBD2. CDR1 and CDR2 (germline): SGHNT, YYREEE (reference sequence). This CDR3 region has 15 residues. The V gene end was trimmed by 4 bases and the J gene end by 3 bases; junction bases not matched to a gene: 3. CDR3 sequence reads: CASSQLAGDYNEQFF. The CDR3 DNA is TGTGCCAGCAGCCAACTAGCGGGAGACTACAATGAGCAGTTCTTC.

The chain recombines TRBV4-3 with TRBJ2-3; D not resolved. CDR3 size: 15 residues. Germline assignment: CDR1 LGHNA and CDR2 YSLEER. The germline V and J ends were trimmed by 0 bases and 3 bases, with 10 bases remaining between them. The CDR3 reads CASSQDHTTTDTQYF. The CDR3 DNA reads as TGCGCCAGCAGCCAAGATCATACAACAACAGATACGCAGTATTTT.

The chain uses TRBV25-1 and TRBJ1-2; no clear D. Germline V gene lookup returns CDR1 MGHDK and CDR2 SYGVNS. CDR3 size: 14 residues. V lost 1 base, J lost 7 bases, and 13 bases lay in between. Here the CDR3 DNA reads TGTGCCAGCAGTGAATCGGGCGCATTTAGTGGCTACACCTTC. This gives the protein CASSESGAFSGYTF.

The chain couples TRBV5-4 to TRBJ1-1; D possibly corresponds to TRBD1 (5 bases). The length of the CDR3 is 15 residues. Germline V gives CDR1 SGHNT, CDR2 YYREEE (reference sequence). The germline V and J ends were trimmed by 0 bases and 3 bases, with 12 bases remaining between them. CDR3 nucleotide sequence: TGTGCCAGCAGCTTGGACTTCCAGGGTGACACTGAAGCTTTCTTT. The encoded protein is CASSLDFQGDTEAFF. Supplemented by reference TRBV5-4 and TRBJ1-1, the full variable domain reads ETGVTQSPTHLIKTRGQQVTLRCSSQSGHNTVSWYQQALGQGPQFIFQYYREEENGRGNFPPRFSGLQFPNYSSELNVNALELDDSALYLCASSLDFQGDTEAFFGQGTRLTVV.

V is TRBV21-1 and J is TRBJ2-2; TRBD1, the table's D call, lacks a check against the DNA. TRBV21-1 is recorded as a pseudogene. This CDR3 is 16 amino acids long. In DNA, the CDR3 is TGTGCCAGCAGCAAAGTCAGGACAGGTTTCACCGGGGAGCTGTTTTTT. It yields the protein CASSKVRTGFTGELFF.

This rearrangement joins TRBV4-3 to TRBJ2-2, with TRBD1 matching over 8 bases. CDR1 and CDR2 (germline): LGHNA, YSLEER. This CDR3 spans 17 amino acids. The V segment lost 2 bases and the J segment 7 bases; nucleotides outside the gene matches: 12. The CDR3, as DNA: TGCGCCAGCAGCCAATATACAGGACAGGGTATTTTCGGGGAGCTGTTTTTT. Its translation: CASSQYTGQGIFGELFF.

V and J are TRBV5-1 and TRBJ1-1, with unresolved D. Germline V gene sequence: CDR1 SGHRS, CDR2 YFSETQ. CDR3 length: 15 residues. Trimming removed 4 bases from V and 1 base from J, with 14 bases in between. CDR3 in amino acids: CASSAPGVTNTEAFF. CDR3 nucleotide sequence: TGCGCCAGCAGCGCCCCGGGAGTGACGAACACTGAAGCTTTCTTT.

The chain has TRBV19 and TRBJ2-3; 7 bases fit TRBD1. With 6 bases clipped from V and 3 bases from J, the junction kept 18 bases outside the gene matches. CDR1 and CDR2 from the germline V gene are LNHDA and SQIVND (reference sequence). This CDR3 is built from 18 residues. The CDR3 coding sequence is TGTGCCAGTAGGCAAAAGGCCATCACAGGGGTGTGGACAGATACGCAGTATTTT. This codes for CASRQKAITGVWTDTQYF.

The chain joins TRBV5-4 to TRBJ1-1, with D possibly TRBD1 on 6 matching bases. The CDR3 runs 14 residues. Germline lookup yields CDR1 SGHNT and CDR2 YYREEE (reference sequence). Between the trimmed V and J ends, which lost 6 bases and 3 bases, there was a span of 15 bases. CDR3 DNA sequence: TGTGCCAGCAAACTACAGGGATATGACACTGAAGCTTTCTTT. It codes for CASKLQGYDTEAFF.

This CDR3 reads CASSAFLAGSYNEQFF. The DNA for the CDR3 is TGTGCCAGCAGTGCTTTTTTAGCGGGTTCTTACAATGAGCAGTTCTTC. V usage is TRBV25-1 and J usage is TRBJ2-1; 7 bases map to TRBD2. The CDR3 extends over 16 amino acids. Germline assignment: CDR1 MGHDK and CDR2 SYGVNS. The J segment lost 4 bases and the V segment lost 4 bases, leaving 10 bases of the junction unmatched.

The V call is TRBV5-6, the J call TRBJ1-2, with D perhaps matching TRBD1 (5 bases). The CDR3 loop spans 15 amino acids. CDR1 and CDR2 from the germline V gene are SGHDT and YYEEEE. Deletions cut 4 bases from V and 6 bases from J, with 19 bases between. CDR3 in DNA: TGTGCCAGCAGCCTGTGGCCGCCAGGGAGGGATGGCTACACCTTC. Protein: CASSLWPPGRDGYTF.

The genes are TRBV5-4 and TRBJ1-2; D perhaps matches TRBD1 (6 bases). CDR1 and CDR2 (germline): SGHNT, YYREEE (reference sequence). This CDR3 has 14 amino acids. Trimming shortened V by 0 bases and J by 5 bases, and 11 bases separated the two germline ends. This CDR3 reads CASSLDRARYGYTF. The CDR3 coding sequence is TGTGCCAGCAGCTTGGACAGGGCAAGGTATGGCTACACCTTC.

This clone was recorded only once. The chain recombines TRBV30 with TRBJ2-3, with D tentatively TRBD1 or TRBD2 (5 bases each). CDR1 GTSNPN and CDR2 SVGIG come from the germline V gene (reference sequence). Trimming shortened V by 4 bases and J by 6 bases, and 17 bases separated the two germline ends. CDR3 length: 14 residues. As DNA, the CDR3 is TGTGCCTGGACCTCCGGGACCACCATTGATACGCAGTATTTT. As protein: CAWTSGTTIDTQYF.

The chain is built from TRBV6-5 and TRBJ1-2; D possibly corresponds to TRBD1 (6 bases). Deletions cut 6 bases from V and 6 bases from J, with 14 bases between. Germline loops: CDR1 MNHEY, CDR2 SVGAGI. The CDR3 runs 13 residues. Here the CDR3 reads CASREQGIDGYTF. The CDR3 nucleotides are TGTGCCAGCAGAGAACAGGGAATCGATGGCTACACCTTC.

The J gene is TRBJ1-1, the V gene TRBV15; D is ambiguous. V lost 3 bases, J lost 4 bases, and 9 bases lay in between. This CDR3 contains 13 residues. Germline V gene data show CDR1 as LNHNV and CDR2 as YYDKDF (reference sequence). The CDR3 nucleotides read TGTGCCACCAGCAGGCCTGACGGCACTGAAGCTTTCTTT. Translation: CATSRPDGTEAFF.

This chain links TRBV6-5 with TRBJ2-5, with a possible D match to TRBD1 (6 bases). V dropped 5 bases and J dropped 2 bases, with 12 bases sitting between them. The germline CDR1 and CDR2 sequences are MNHEY and SVGAGI. There are 14 residues in the CDR3. The CDR3 DNA sequence: TGTGCCAGCAGTAAACAGGGAGAACAAGAGACCCAGTACTTC. Amino acid sequence: CASSKQGEQETQYF.